This TCR beta chain was profiled in a study of T cells in women clearing cervical HPV infection (dated by TCRdb to 2016 to 2018). Regarding the complete study: The cases were approximately 23 women with histologically confirmed HPV16-related CIN3 or worse, and 2 of those women had invasive cancers. Controls were over 20 women whose single incident HPV16 infection cleared within 12 months without precancer or cancer developing. Case blood was taken at the visit when the lesion was first identified, whereas control blood was taken when infection was no longer detected. Among cases, blood sampling came a median of roughly 150 days after lesion detection, with an interquartile range of about 80 to 220 days. HLA typing was available for only a few women, so HLA type could not be excluded as a confounder. An exploratory proof-of-principle case-control study, nested within the Guanacaste HPV Natural History Study in Costa Rica, was conducted to compare TCR repertoires across cervical HPV16 outcomes. Cases and controls were matched on year of sample collection and on age within five years. Median age was roughly 35 years in cases versus around 40 in controls, and baseline characteristics did not differ significantly. The parent cohort enrolled 10,049 women aged 18 or older in Guanacaste, Costa Rica, in about 1992 to 1994 and followed the women for around 7 years. Five blinded duplicates per group were added as quality controls, so that approximately 60 samples were obtained: approximately 50 participants and some 10 replicates.

Overall results and qualifications from the work: Lower TRBV6-7 relative abundance was observed in cases than in controls (approximately 0.1% versus 0.16%; Bonferroni P = 0.0008). Significantly higher TCR repertoire richness was observed in CIN3+ cases than in controls across sequencing depths, whereas no difference in evenness was found. Whether associations preceded infection or resulted from infection could not be shown with the cross-sectional design, and effector/memory subsets and HPV-specific T cells were not isolated. Because T-cell numbers per sample were unknown, differences in richness could reflect varying T-cell content rather than repertoire biology. By combining richness with V gene abundances, random forest classifiers separated cases from controls with an estimated AUC of roughly 0.84.

Every participant had a single incident cervical HPV16 infection, and women with prevalent HPV16 infections were excluded. Cervical HPV DNA was detected with MY09/MY11 PCR, and genotyping was done with dot-blot hybridization. More than 14 mL of heparinized blood were centrifuged, and the buffy coat was split into aliquots, frozen at -30 degrees C, and then kept at -80 degrees C. QIAGEN kits were used to extract genomic DNA from buffy coat specimens. TCR beta CDR3 regions were amplified by multiplex PCR from an average of roughly 1,200 ng genomic DNA per sample using the immunoSEQ assay. To correct primer bias, the assay used a complete synthetic TCR repertoire to set an amplification baseline. Amplicons were sequenced on the Illumina platform. The source study handled its data this way. Error correction of the sequences involved clustering with frequency ratios plus a modified nearest-neighbor algorithm, after which the sequences were analyzed in the immunoSEQ Analyzer using IMGT gene definitions. At each rarefaction depth, TCR richness and evenness were averaged across 20 rarefaction repeats, and samples with fewer sequences than that depth were excluded. Relative abundances of V, D and J genes were compared between groups using Wilcoxon rank sum tests, with FDR correction applied. Blinded duplicates gave an intraclass correlation of around 96% for TCR richness and an average of around 83% across roughly 69 gene segments. Drawn from immuneACCESS, this table holds only the in-frame rearrangements with V and J called that TCRdb kept. Clones are partly lost; checked studies trace under half to an unresolved V gene and leave the rest unexplained. The DNA gave D and trimming, while V, J and clone size come from that table. The sample's clone listing holds some 31,000 clones. The top ten constitute 1.4% of the sample.

The CDR3, from cysteine to phenylalanine, totals 12 residues. Only the CDR3 bases that were read are kept: 27 of them, in frame from base 1. CDR1 and CDR2 were assigned from the germline V gene as MDHEN and SYDVKM. With respect to this clone: Which antigen it targets is not known. The CDR3 end is not reached by the read, which stops 3 residues before it; the germline J gene fills it in.

Sequenced: blood buffy coat. The chain was built from TRBV28 and TRBJ1-1, with 8 bases in between that match TRBD1. This receptor was identified in a woman between 18 and 75 years old with a cervical HPV16 infection that either progressed to CIN3+ or cleared (not recorded which). The CDR3 DNA, read in part, is TGTGCCAGCAGTTTACCCGACAGGGGA. Its translation is CASSLPDRG. From start to end, the CDR3 is CASSLPDRGAFF.